Below are 11 T cell receptor beta chains sequenced from a single sample in a study of memory CD4+ T cells and cytomegalovirus serostatus. TCRdb keeps only in-frame clones here, not all; method: immunoSEQ multiplex PCR. The sample lists 50,000 or so clones, over 70% occurring once. Single viable CD3+CD4+CD8-CD45RO+ cells were sorted as the memory CD4+ T cells. The sample comprised memory CD4+ T cells from blood. Receptors were obtained from an adult in good health and CMV-seropositive.

The chain links TRBV7-3 to TRBJ1-2; TRBD1 might be the D (5 bases). CDR3 length: 13 residues. The germline CDR1 and CDR2 sequences are SGHTA and FQGTGA. The ends were cut back, 4 bases at V and 7 bases at J, with 13 bases in the middle. CDR3 bases: TGTGCCAGCAGCTCGTATCCGGGGACTGGCTACACCTTC. Its translation: CASSSYPGTGYTF. The full variable domain, in which reference TRBV7-3 and TRBJ1-2 provide the parts outside the CDR3, is GAGVSQTPSNKVTEKGKYVELRCDPISGHTALYWYRQSLGQGPEFLIYFQGTGAADDSGLPNDRFFAVRPEGSVSTLKIQRTERGDSAVYLCASSSYPGTGYTFGSGTRLTVV.

The chain employs TRBV10-3 and TRBJ1-1, with D perhaps TRBD1 (6 bases). The CDR3 runs to 15 residues. Looked up from germline, CDR1 is ENHRY and CDR2 is SYGVKD. Trimming left V 6 bases short and J 1 base short, with 15 bases between. The CDR3 region has the DNA TGTGCCATCAGGGACAGCGGGGGGGCGAACACTGAAGCTTTCTTT. Protein product: CAIRDSGGANTEAFF.

This chain links TRBV27 with TRBJ2-7; 14 nucleotides align to TRBD2. The trim removed 5 bases at V and 9 bases at J, leaving 6 bases unmatched. Per the germline V gene, CDR1 is MNHEY and CDR2 is SMNVEV (reference sequence). The CDR3 is 14 residues long. The CDR3 loop is CASSTGLAGDAQYF. CDR3 DNA sequence: TGTGCCAGCAGTACGGGACTAGCGGGGGACGCGCAGTACTTC.

The chain couples TRBV4-3 to TRBJ1-2; D is unclear. The ends were cut back, 2 bases at V and 7 bases at J, with 11 bases in the middle. In germline, CDR1 is LGHNA, CDR2 YSLEER. The CDR3 loop spans 13 amino acids. CDR3 amino acids: CASSQTGSVGYTF. The CDR3, as DNA: TGCGCCAGCAGCCAAACGGGGTCAGTTGGCTACACCTTC.

The CDR3 DNA reads as TGTGCCAGCAGCTTACAGGGGACGGGCGAGACCCAGTACTTC. Residues: CASSLQGTGETQYF. V is TRBV7-2 and J is TRBJ2-5, with D tentatively TRBD1 (6 bases). The CDR3 totals 14 residues. V dropped 2 bases and J dropped 5 bases, with 12 bases sitting between them. In germline, CDR1 is SGHTA, CDR2 FQGNSA. Full variable domain (outside the CDR3, taken from reference TRBV7-2 and TRBJ2-5): GAGVSQSPSNKVTEKGKDVELRCDPISGHTALYWYRQSLGQGLEFLIYFQGNSAPDKSGLPSDRFSAERTGGSVSTLTIQRTQQEDSAVYLCASSLQGTGETQYFGPGTRLLVL.

The gene calls are TRBV14 and TRBJ1-1, with D possibly matching TRBD1 (5 bases). Germline CDR1 is SGHDN and CDR2 is FVKESK. CDR3 size: 18 residues. With 6 bases removed from V and 4 bases from J, the gap between germline ends came to 27 bases. As DNA, the CDR3 is TGTGCCAGCAGACCTCGGACGGGGACCCGGGCCATGGGCACTGAAGCTTTCTTT. Translating it yields CASRPRTGTRAMGTEAFF.

This rearrangement joins TRBV5-4 to TRBJ2-3; D is ambiguous. The CDR3 has 15 amino acids. CDR1 is SGHNT, CDR2 YYREEE, per germline (reference sequence). With 0 bases removed from V and 2 bases from J, the gap between germline ends came to 10 bases. The CDR3 DNA sequence: TGTGCCAGCAGCTTGGTTCTAGGGCACACAGATACGCAGTATTTT. This translates into CASSLVLGHTDTQYF.

The CDR3 DNA sequence: TGTGCCAGCAGCTACACTGAGGAGACCCAGTACTTC. Its protein is CASSYTEETQYF. The rearrangement links TRBV7-9 to TRBJ2-5; D not resolved. Trimming left V 4 bases short and J 5 bases short, with 8 bases between. CDR3 length equals 12 residues. CDR1 and CDR2 from the germline V gene are SEHNR and FQNEAQ (reference sequence).

The chain employs TRBV6-1 and TRBJ1-2; 11 bases align to TRBD1. J lost 8 bases, V lost 3 bases, and 2 bases had no gene match. Germline V gives CDR1 MNHNS, CDR2 SASEGT. This CDR3 contains 13 residues. The CDR3 coding sequence is TGTGCCAGCAGTGACGGGACAGGGGGAGGCTACACCTTC. This gives the protein CASSDGTGGGYTF.

The rearrangement links TRBV9 to TRBJ1-2; D is unclear. Trimming shortened V by 4 bases and J by 2 bases, and 9 bases separated the two germline ends. This CDR3 is built from 13 residues. Looked up from germline, CDR1 is SGDLS and CDR2 is YYNGEE. The CDR3 here is CASSPGKNYGYTF. In nucleotides, the CDR3 is TGTGCCAGCAGCCCCGGGAAGAACTATGGCTACACCTTC.

This clone was counted between two and nine times. V is TRBV7-2 and J is TRBJ1-1; possibly TRBD1 for D (6 bases). V lost 2 bases and J lost 2, with 9 bases in between. Per germline, CDR1 SGHTA and CDR2 FQGNSA. This CDR3 contains 14 residues. CDR3 nucleotides: TGTGCCAGCAGCTTAACGGGGGCCAACACTGAAGCTTTCTTT. Translating gives CASSLTGANTEAFF. Full variable domain (missing parts from reference TRBV7-2 and TRBJ1-1): GAGVSQSPSNKVTEKGKDVELRCDPISGHTALYWYRQSLGQGLEFLIYFQGNSAPDKSGLPSDRFSAERTGGSVSTLTIQRTQQEDSAVYLCASSLTGANTEAFFGQGTRLTVV.